This T cell receptor (beta chain) was sequenced in a study of shared T cell receptors in the human thymus. This table comes from immunoSEQ multiplex PCR, and its TCRdb copy is limited to in-frame clones, with some not included. Counted here are 630,000 or so clones, around 87% occurring once; the ten biggest clones make up about 0.0094%. In germline, CDR1 is SGHAT, CDR2 FQNNGV. The CDR3 length is 15 residues. Trimming pared 5 bases from V and 7 bases from J, leaving 20 bases between. These data are also associated with another study on human thymus T cells. That publication notes: Samples came from healthy Finnish infants during open corrective cardiac surgery. Corrective cardiac surgery supplied the resected thymus tissue. Apparent skewing of V and J gene usage characterized both thymic and blood repertoires. What related research reported was that thymic repertoires overlapped highly among unrelated individuals.

This clonotype originated in a boy under two years old with a congenital heart defect. The chain combines TRBV11-2 with TRBJ1-1; D not resolved. Sequencing used thymocytes. In nucleotides, the CDR3 is TGTGCCAGCAGCCCCCGCGGCGGCAGAACCCTTGAAGCTTTCTTT. This translates into CASSPRGGRTLEAFF. Filled out from reference TRBV11-2 and TRBJ1-1, the complete variable domain reads EAGVAQSPRYKIIEKRQSVAFWCNPISGHATLYWYQQILGQGPKLLIQFQNNGVVDDSQLPKDRFSAERLKGVDSTLKIQPAKLEDSAVYLCASSPRGGRTLEAFFGQGTRLTVV.